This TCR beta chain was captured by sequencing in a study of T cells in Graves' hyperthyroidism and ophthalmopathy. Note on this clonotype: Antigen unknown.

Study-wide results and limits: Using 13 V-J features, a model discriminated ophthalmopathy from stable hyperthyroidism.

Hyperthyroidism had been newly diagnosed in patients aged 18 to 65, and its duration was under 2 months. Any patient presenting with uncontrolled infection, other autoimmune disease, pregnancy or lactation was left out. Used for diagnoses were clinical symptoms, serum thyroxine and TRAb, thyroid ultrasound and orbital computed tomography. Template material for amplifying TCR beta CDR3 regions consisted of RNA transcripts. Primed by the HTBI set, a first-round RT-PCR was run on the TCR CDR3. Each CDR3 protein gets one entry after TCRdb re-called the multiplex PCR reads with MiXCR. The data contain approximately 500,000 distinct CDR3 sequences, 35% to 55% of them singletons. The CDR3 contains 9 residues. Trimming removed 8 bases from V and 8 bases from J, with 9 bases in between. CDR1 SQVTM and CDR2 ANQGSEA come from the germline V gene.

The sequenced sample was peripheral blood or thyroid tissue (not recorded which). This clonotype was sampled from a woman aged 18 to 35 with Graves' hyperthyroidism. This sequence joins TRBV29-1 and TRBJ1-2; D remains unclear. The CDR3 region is CSRDRGYTF. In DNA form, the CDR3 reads TGCAGCAGGGATCGGGGCTACACCTTC.